A selection of T cell receptor beta chains follows, all from one sample in a study of blood T cell repertoires in COVID-19. The repertoire was sequenced with immunoSEQ multiplex PCR; TCRdb's copy has only in-frame clones and lacks some. This table has 130,000 or so clones, less than 90% appearing once. Sequenced input: PBMCs or T cells enriched from blood (not recorded which). The receptors originated from a woman aged 30 to 39 who had recovered from COVID-19. CDR3s include the opening cysteine and the closing phenylalanine or tryptophan. A D gene is named only where the DNA matches it firmly. The size of a clone is reported for some rows only, either as once, few or many, or as a class for expanded clones.

v_call	j_call	d_call	clone_size	cdr3_aa	cdr3_nt
TRBV20-1	TRBJ1-2	-	-	CSASPKGTWGYGYTF	TGCAGTGCTAGTCCCAAGGGGACATGGGGCTATGGCTACACCTTC
TRBV24-1	TRBJ2-1	TRBD1	-	CATRGFPGQGGNEQFF	TGTGCCACCAGGGGGTTTCCGGGACAGGGAGGCAATGAGCAGTTCTTC
TRBV4-2	TRBJ2-7	TRBD1	-	CASSRGDDRGHEQYF	TGTGCCAGCAGCCGGGGGGATGACAGGGGACACGAGCAGTACTTC
TRBV7-2	TRBJ1-5	-	-	CASSLHSNQPQHF	TGTGCCAGCAGCTTACATAGCAATCAGCCCCAGCATTTT
TRBV6-5	TRBJ1-4	-	-	CASSPLTPGELFF	TGTGCCAGCAGTCCCCTAACCCCAGGGGAACTGTTTTTT
TRBV11-2	TRBJ1-1	-	-	CASSPQLGDTEAFF	TGTGCCAGCAGCCCGCAACTGGGAGACACTGAAGCTTTCTTT
TRBV2	TRBJ1-2	-	few	CASSEYGQGRGYTF	TGTGCCAGCAGTGAATACGGTCAGGGCCGTGGCTACACCTTC
TRBV7-7	TRBJ2-5	TRBD1	-	CASSPTGATETQYF	TGTGCTAGCAGTCCAACAGGGGCCACAGAGACCCAGTACTTC
TRBV6-2/TRBV6-3	TRBJ1-5	-	-	CASSRRTRTTYSNQPQHF	TGTGCCAGCAGCCGACGAACGAGGACAACCTATAGCAATCAGCCCCAGCATTTT
TRBV5-1	TRBJ2-3	TRBD2	-	CASSPGTSLAGADTQYF	TGCGCCAGCAGCCCCGGGACATCTCTAGCGGGAGCAGATACGCAGTATTTT
TRBV28	TRBJ1-5	-	-	CASRDPQGISNQPQHF	TGTGCCAGCAGAGACCCACAGGGTATTAGCAATCAGCCCCAGCATTTT
TRBV7-9	TRBJ2-2	-	once	CASSLRDGGELRTGELFF	TGTGCCAGCAGCTTAAGGGACGGGGGAGAATTGAGGACCGGGGAGCTGTTTTTT
TRBV27	TRBJ2-7	TRBD2	-	CASRGTSGRAVAGEQYF	TGTGCCAGCAGGGGGACTAGCGGGAGGGCGGTGGCGGGCGAGCAGTACTTC
TRBV28	TRBJ2-5	TRBD2	once	CASRTTSVRREYF	TGTGCCAGCAGGACGACTAGCGTCCGCCGAGAGTACTTC
TRBV7-9	TRBJ2-5	-	few	CASSLTEETQYF	TGTGCCAGCAGCTTGACGGAGGAGACCCAGTACTTC
TRBV5-6	TRBJ2-5	-	few	CASSPWQGHETQYF	TGTGCCAGCAGCCCCTGGCAGGGTCATGAGACCCAGTACTTC
TRBV20-1	TRBJ2-5	TRBD2	few	CSASSSGRWRETQYF	TGCAGTGCTAGTTCTAGCGGGAGGTGGCGGGAGACCCAGTACTTC
TRBV7-9	TRBJ2-5	-	-	CASSTRGGREETQYF	TGTGCCAGCAGCACTAGGGGGGGCAGGGAAGAGACCCAGTACTTC
TRBV6-5	TRBJ2-1	-	-	CASSYSAVRGEQFF	TGTGCCAGCAGTTACTCTGCGGTCCGAGGGGAGCAGTTCTTC
TRBV5-6	TRBJ1-2	-	-	CASRRAIHYGYTF	TGTGCCAGCAGGCGGGCCATCCACTATGGCTACACCTTC
TRBV7-2	TRBJ2-2	-	-	CASSPREPGELFF	TGTGCCAGCAGCCCACGGGAGCCCGGGGAGCTGTTTTTT
TRBV5-1	TRBJ2-7	TRBD1	-	CASSLAPGQNYEQYF	TGCGCCAGCAGCTTGGCCCCGGGACAGAACTACGAGCAGTACTTC
TRBV5-8	TRBJ1-6	-	-	CASSPGVAHSPLHF	TGTGCCAGCAGCCCAGGGGTGGCACATTCACCCCTCCACTTT
TRBV3-1/TRBV3-2	TRBJ2-7	TRBD1	-	CASSRQGFGNEQYF	TGTGCCAGCAGCCGACAGGGTTTCGGCAACGAGCAGTACTTC
TRBV28	TRBJ1-1	TRBD1	-	CASTFPSTGVDAEAFF	TGTGCCAGCACCTTCCCCTCGACAGGGGTCGACGCTGAAGCTTTCTTT
TRBV19	TRBJ1-4	-	-	CASSIGQTNEKLFF	TGTGCCAGTAGTATAGGCCAGACTAATGAAAAACTGTTTTTT
TRBV4-3	TRBJ2-7	TRBD2	-	CASSQNSGSLYEQYF	TGCGCCAGCAGCCAGAATAGCGGGAGTTTGTACGAGCAGTACTTC
TRBV3-1/TRBV3-2	TRBJ2-7	TRBD1	-	CASSQAGTGRREQYF	TGTGCCAGCAGCCAAGCGGGGACAGGCAGGCGAGAGCAGTACTTC
TRBV5-8	TRBJ2-2	TRBD2	-	CASRSLGLAGAGELFF	TGTGCCAGCAGATCCTTGGGTCTAGCGGGAGCCGGGGAGCTGTTTTTT
TRBV6-4	TRBJ2-1	TRBD2	-	CASSPGLAGVGEQFF	TGTGCCAGCAGCCCAGGACTAGCGGGAGTAGGTGAGCAGTTCTTC
TRBV12-5	TRBJ2-1	-	-	CASGPYGQLPYNEQFF	TGTGCTAGTGGTCCATACGGACAGCTTCCCTACAATGAGCAGTTCTTC
TRBV7-2	TRBJ2-1	-	-	CASSLASGAYNEQFF	TGTGCCAGCAGCTTAGCGAGCGGAGCCTACAATGAGCAGTTCTTC
TRBV7-9	TRBJ2-5	TRBD1	-	CASSLFRDRAQETQYF	TGTGCCAGCAGCTTATTTAGGGACAGGGCTCAAGAGACCCAGTACTTC
TRBV7-2	TRBJ2-7	TRBD2	-	CASSSTSGFYEQYF	TGTGCCAGCAGCTCGACTAGCGGGTTTTACGAGCAGTACTTC
TRBV27	TRBJ2-1	-	-	CASRRLATEQFF	TGTGCCAGCAGACGTCTAGCCACAGAGCAGTTCTTC
TRBV2	TRBJ2-7	TRBD2	-	CAINSLIAGFYEQYF	TGTGCCATCAACTCCTTGATAGCGGGATTCTACGAGCAGTACTTC
TRBV6-4	TRBJ2-1	TRBD2	once	CASSPTSGSYNEQFF	TGTGCCAGCAGCCCCACTAGCGGGAGTTACAATGAGCAGTTCTTC
TRBV2	TRBJ1-4	-	-	CASRPRATNEKLFF	TGTGCCAGCAGGCCTCGAGCAACTAATGAAAAACTGTTTTTT
TRBV6-1	TRBJ2-2	TRBD2	-	CASSELAGDTGELFF	TGTGCCAGCAGTGAACTAGCGGGAGACACCGGGGAGCTGTTTTTT
TRBV5-1	TRBJ2-6	-	-	CASSLAGSGANVLTF	TGCGCCAGCAGCTTGGCAGGGTCTGGGGCCAACGTCCTGACTTTC